Shown below are 28 T cell receptor beta chains from a single sample sequenced in a study of shared clonotypes between healthy human individuals. Measured with immunoSEQ multiplex PCR; TCRdb has only the in-frame clones, and not every one. Of a few million clones in the sample, around nine tenths were seen once. The sequencing input was naive CD4+ T cells sorted from blood. Noted subset: CD45RA+ positively selected. These receptors came from a man between 18 and 35 years old in good health.

The rearrangement uses TRBV27 and TRBJ2-2, with 15 positions matching TRBD2. After removal of 7 bases from V and 3 bases from J, the junction contained 9 bases not matched to a gene. Germline CDR1 reads MNHEY; CDR2 reads SMNVEV (reference sequence). The CDR3 is made up of 18 amino acids. CDR3 protein: CASTPWGLAGGYTGELFF. CDR3 DNA: TGTGCCAGCACCCCATGGGGACTAGCGGGGGGATACACCGGGGAGCTGTTTTTT.

A single count supports this clone. Other DNA sequences in this sample translate to the same CDR3. This chain connects TRBV18 to TRBJ1-4, with D possibly matching TRBD1 (5 bases). CDR3 length: 14 residues. Germline V gene lookup returns CDR1 KGHSH and CDR2 LQKENI. V was shortened by 2 bases and J by 2 bases, with 6 bases between the two germline ends. CDR3 protein: CASSPRDTNEKLFF. The CDR3 DNA reads TGTGCCAGCTCACCAAGGGACACTAATGAAAAACTGTTTTTT.

Details on this clone: Other nucleotide sequences in the sample specify the same CDR3. The chain joins TRBV19 to TRBJ1-5; TRBD1 agrees at 7 bases. The CDR3 has 14 amino acids. The V and J ends lost 5 bases and 2 bases, in that order; junction bases with no gene match: 3. Germline loops: CDR1 LNHDA, CDR2 SQIVND (reference sequence). Here the CDR3 reads CASSPDRGNQPQHF. CDR3 sequence (DNA): TGTGCCAGTAGTCCCGACAGGGGCAATCAGCCCCAGCATTTT.

The chain couples TRBV4-1 to TRBJ2-2; TRBD1 agrees at 8 bases. From germline, CDR1 is MGHRA and CDR2 YSYEKL. CDR3 length equals 17 residues. After removal of 2 bases from V and 0 bases from J, the junction contained 5 bases not matched to a gene. CDR3 DNA sequence: TGCGCCAGCAGCCAACCTTACAGGGGGACGAACACCGGGGAGCTGTTTTTT. Its protein is CASSQPYRGTNTGELFF.

The chain joins TRBV5-1 to TRBJ1-1; weak D call: TRBD1 (6 bases). The CDR3 loop spans 15 amino acids. Trimming removed 0 bases at V and 6 bases at J, with 15 bases between. CDR1 and CDR2 from the germline V gene are SGHRS and YFSETQ. CDR3 residues: CASSLAFGGLAEAFF. DNA for the CDR3: TGCGCCAGCAGCTTGGCATTCGGGGGCTTGGCTGAAGCTTTCTTT.

This clone was observed a single time. This chain joins TRBV7-9 and TRBJ2-2; 9 bases map to TRBD1. Germline lookup yields CDR1 SEHNR and CDR2 FQNEAQ (reference sequence). With 2 bases clipped from V and 4 bases from J, the junction kept 5 bases outside the gene matches. The CDR3 has 16 residues. CDR3 in amino acids: CASSLLGQGSTGELFF. CDR3 nucleotides: TGTGCCAGCAGCTTACTTGGACAGGGGAGCACCGGGGAGCTGTTTTTT.

V and J are TRBV29-1 and TRBJ1-1; 9 bases match TRBD1. CDR3 length equals 14 residues. Germline V lookup: CDR1 SQVTM, CDR2 ANQGSEA. V was clipped by 6 bases and J by 0 bases; unmatched bases: 5. CDR3 in DNA: TGCAGCGTCACAGGGGGCGTAGTGAACACTGAAGCTTTCTTT. It encodes CSVTGGVVNTEAFF.

This chain connects TRBV7-5 to TRBJ2-7. TRBV7-5 is a known pseudogene. This CDR3 has 14 amino acids. CDR3 loop: CARNPERQGGEQYF. In DNA form, the CDR3 reads TGTGCCAGAAACCCAGAGCGGCAGGGCGGGGAGCAGTACTTC.

The chain's CDR3 is CASSQGTEAFF. The CDR3 DNA follows: TGTGCCAGCTCCCAGGGTACTGAAGCTTTCTTT. The V gene is TRBV18, the J gene TRBJ1-1; D might be TRBD1 (5 bases). CDR3 length: 11 residues. Per germline, CDR1 KGHSH and CDR2 LQKENI. Trimming took off 6 bases at V and 5 bases at J, with 7 bases between the two ends. The full variable domain, completed using reference TRBV18 and TRBJ1-1, is NAGVMQNPRHLVRRRGQEARLRCSPMKGHSHVYWYRQLPEEGLKFMVYLQKENIIDESGMPKERFSAEFPKEGPSILRIQQVVRGDSAAYFCASSQGTEAFFGQGTRLTVV.

The chain uses TRBV6-5 and TRBJ1-1, with D hard to call. The V gene's germline CDR1 is MNHEY and CDR2 SVGAGI. This CDR3 has 14 residues. V lost 6 bases and J 4 bases, leaving 15 bases between the germline ends. The CDR3 spells CASRTDAVGTEAFF. The CDR3 DNA reads TGTGCCAGCAGGACTGACGCGGTGGGCACTGAAGCTTTCTTT.

This rearrangement joins TRBV11-2 to TRBJ1-2; D is undetermined. V gave up 0 bases and J gave up 2 bases, with 10 bases separating them. Germline V gene data show CDR1 as SGHAT and CDR2 as FQNNGV. The CDR3 covers 15 residues. The CDR3 region is CASSLESGKNYGYTF. The CDR3 DNA reads as TGTGCCAGCAGCTTAGAATCCGGGAAAAACTATGGCTACACCTTC.

CDR3 protein: CASSTGTVNSPLHF. The CDR3 nucleotides read TGTGCCAGCTCAACCGGGACAGTTAATTCACCCCTCCACTTT. The chain employs TRBV18 and TRBJ1-6; 7 bases match TRBD1. The germline V gene encodes CDR1 KGHSH and CDR2 LQKENI. V shed 5 bases, J shed 6 bases, and the junction held 4 bases outside the gene matches. This CDR3 spans 14 amino acids.

The chain joins TRBV7-9 to TRBJ2-3, with a tentative D call TRBD1 (5 bases). Germline V gene sequence: CDR1 SEHNR, CDR2 FQNEAQ (reference sequence). This CDR3 has 17 amino acids. Trimming took 4 bases from V and 1 from J, leaving 18 bases between them. CDR3 in DNA: TGTGCCAGCAGCTCCTTAGGGCAGGGAATCCGCACAGATACGCAGTATTTT. This encodes CASSSLGQGIRTDTQYF.

Only one count was recorded for this clone. The chain employs TRBV29-1 and TRBJ2-7, with 8 bases identical to TRBD1. The CDR3 has 12 residues. The V gene end was trimmed by 4 bases and the J gene end by 6 bases; junction bases not matched to a gene: 5. In germline, CDR1 is SQVTM, CDR2 ANQGSEA. The CDR3, as DNA: TGCAGCGTTGCGCCAGGGGGCGGCGAGCAGTACTTC. Its translation: CSVAPGGGEQYF.

The chain uses TRBV7-2 and TRBJ1-6, with 9 bases fitting TRBD1. This CDR3 is 16 amino acids long. Germline V gives CDR1 SGHTA, CDR2 FQGNSA. Trimming at V came to 5 bases and at J to 9 bases, leaving 11 bases not matched to a gene. The CDR3 DNA sequence: TGTGCCAGCAGCCCGGGGACAGGGATCCTTAGTTCACCCCTCCACTTT. Translation: CASSPGTGILSSPLHF.

The V gene is TRBV25-1, the J gene TRBJ2-2; D assignment may be TRBD1 or TRBD2 (5 bases each). V was cut by 7 bases and J by 4 bases, with 13 bases left in between. There are 14 residues in the CDR3. The germline gives CDR1 MGHDK, CDR2 SYGVNS. CDR3: CASTGQGVTGELFF. DNA of the CDR3: TGTGCCAGCACCGGCCAGGGAGTCACCGGGGAGCTGTTTTTT. Full variable domain (missing parts from reference TRBV25-1 and TRBJ2-2): EADIYQTPRYLVIGTGKKITLECSQTMGHDKMYWYQQDPGMELHLIHYSYGVNSTEKGDLSSESTVSRIRTEHFPLTLESARPSHTSQYLCASTGQGVTGELFFGEGSRLTVL.

This clone was seen only a few times. This chain joins TRBV19 and TRBJ2-2, with D perhaps being TRBD1 or TRBD2 (6 bases each). Germline V gives CDR1 LNHDA, CDR2 SQIVND (reference sequence). This CDR3 spans 14 amino acids. Trimming cost V 3 bases and J 5 bases, with 10 bases left between them. The CDR3, as DNA: TGTGCCAGTAGTATCCCGGGGGCTACCGGGGAGCTGTTTTTT. This translates into CASSIPGATGELFF. The full variable domain, completed using reference TRBV19 and TRBJ2-2, is DGGITQSPKYLFRKEGQNVTLSCEQNLNHDAMYWYRQDPGQGLRLIYYSQIVNDFQKGDIAEGYSVSREKKESFPLTVTSAQKNPTAFYLCASSIPGATGELFFGEGSRLTVL.

This sequence joins TRBV7-2 and TRBJ2-7; no definite D call. The CDR3 has 14 residues. V was pared by 2 bases and J by 3 bases, with 11 bases between. CDR1 is SGHTA and CDR2 is FQGNSA in the germline V gene. The CDR3 DNA reads TGTGCCAGCAGCTTAAGCCCCTCGGGCTACGAGCAGTACTTC. Its translation: CASSLSPSGYEQYF.

V usage is TRBV18 and J usage is TRBJ1-3, with D uncertain. The germline V and J ends were trimmed by 8 bases and 0 bases, with 8 bases remaining between them. CDR3 length equals 13 residues. Germline assignment: CDR1 KGHSH and CDR2 LQKENI. The CDR3 bases are TGTGCCAGCCGAACCCTCTCTGGAAACACCATATATTTT. This gives the protein CASRTLSGNTIYF.

The chain couples TRBV6-5 to TRBJ2-1; D gene uncertain. The CDR3 sequence is 15 residues long. The ends were cut back, 0 bases at V and 12 bases at J, with 18 bases in the middle. CDR1 MNHEY and CDR2 SVGAGI come from the germline V gene. The CDR3 protein is CASSYSPASSDRQFF. CDR3 bases: TGTGCCAGCAGTTACTCTCCTGCCTCCTCCGATCGGCAGTTCTTC.

As to this clone: Other nucleotide sequences in the sample specify the same CDR3. The chain couples TRBV6-5 to TRBJ2-7, with 9 bases aligning to TRBD1. Per the germline V gene, CDR1 is MNHEY and CDR2 is SVGAGI. The CDR3 loop spans 13 amino acids. The V and J ends lost 6 bases and 2 bases, in that order; junction bases with no gene match: 2. CDR3 coding DNA: TGTGCCAGCAGGGACAGGGGCACCTACGAGCAGTACTTC. Translated, it gives CASRDRGTYEQYF.

Concerning this clone itself: Other DNA sequences in the same sample also yield this CDR3. Here the CDR3 reads CASSYGQNYGYTF. DNA of the CDR3: TGTGCCAGCAGTTACGGTCAGAACTATGGCTACACCTTC. The chain is built from TRBV6-6 and TRBJ1-2; D remains ambiguous. V was trimmed by 2 bases and J by 2 bases, leaving 6 bases between them. The CDR3 sequence is 13 residues long. The germline V gene has CDR1 MNHNY and CDR2 SVGAGI (reference sequence).

The J gene is TRBJ2-3, the V gene TRBV5-4, with D maybe TRBD2 (7 bases). Trimming cost V 6 bases and J 0 bases, with 17 bases left between them. Per germline, CDR1 SGHNT and CDR2 YYREEE (reference sequence). The CDR3 totals 16 residues. CDR3 nucleotide sequence: TGTGCCAGCACCCTGGGGGCTAGCGGTAGCACAGATACGCAGTATTTT. As protein: CASTLGASGSTDTQYF.

V usage is TRBV10-3 and J usage is TRBJ1-1; no clear D. CDR3 length: 15 residues. V dropped 0 bases and J dropped 2 bases, with 10 bases sitting between them. Germline lookup yields CDR1 ENHRY and CDR2 SYGVKD. CDR3 sequence (DNA): TGTGCCATCAGTGAGTCGGCCTGGCCTAACACTGAAGCTTTCTTT. Protein product: CAISESAWPNTEAFF.

The V call is TRBV5-1, the J call TRBJ2-5, with 7 bases fitting TRBD2. The CDR3 is 14 amino acids. Germline assignment: CDR1 SGHRS and CDR2 YFSETQ. V lost 9 bases and J lost 5; bases outside the gene matches: 13. Here the CDR3 reads CATRRGGGEETQYF. CDR3 bases: TGCGCCACGAGACGCGGCGGGGGAGAGGAGACCCAGTACTTC.

The J gene is TRBJ2-5, the V gene TRBV5-1, with 11 bases that match TRBD2. The CDR3 loop spans 15 amino acids. From germline, CDR1 is SGHRS and CDR2 YFSETQ. V lost 3 bases, J lost 5 bases, and 6 bases stayed unmatched. CDR3 residues: CASSWISSGGETQYF. DNA of the CDR3: TGCGCCAGCAGCTGGATCTCTAGCGGGGGGGAGACCCAGTACTTC.

The chain links TRBV27 to TRBJ1-6, with 12 bases fitting TRBD1. The CDR3 spans 19 residues. The germline gives CDR1 MNHEY, CDR2 SMNVEV (reference sequence). The trim removed 3 bases at V and 4 bases at J, leaving 10 bases unmatched. The CDR3 spells CASSFGTGGRRWYNSPLHF. DNA for the CDR3: TGTGCCAGCAGTTTCGGGACAGGGGGCCGTAGGTGGTATAATTCACCCCTCCACTTT.

Only one count was recorded for this clone. The chain joins TRBV4-1 to TRBJ2-4, with TRBD2 identical over 7 bases. The ends lost 0 bases at V and 0 bases at J; junction bases unmatched: 5. The CDR3 has 17 residues. Germline V gene data show CDR1 as MGHRA and CDR2 as YSYEKL. The CDR3 sequence: CASSQDGGLVAKNIQYF. As DNA, the CDR3 is TGCGCCAGCAGCCAAGACGGGGGGTTGGTAGCCAAAAACATTCAGTACTTC.